This TCR beta chain was recorded in a study of T-cell memory formation after mild COVID-19. TCRalpha and TCRbeta libraries used 5'RACE with constant-segment primers and UMIs. TCRdb used MiXCR to reprocess the 5' RACE reads, holding one entry per CDR3 protein. The sample yields about 120,000 distinct CDR3 sequences, over 20% seen once. Germline assignment: CDR1 LGHNA and CDR2 YSLEER. The V segment lost 4 bases and the J segment 0 bases; nucleotides outside the gene matches: 0. This CDR3 contains 16 residues. Study observations and caveats: Pre-infection memory already had some responding clones, implying cross-reactive memory joined. Clones which contracted sat mainly in CM and EM if CD4+, and in EMRA if CD8+.

As to this clonotype: Antigen unknown.

The TCR comes from a man aged 18 to 35 who had mild COVID-19 (a few samples of this study predate the infection). Cell type and time point are not known. The specimen sequenced was PBMCs or a T cell subset sorted from them (not recorded which). This chain uses TRBV4-3 with TRBJ2-1; 13 bases fit TRBD2. The CDR3 is CASSRTSGGSYNEQFF. The CDR3 bases are TGCGCCAGCAGCCGGACTAGCGGGGGCTCCTACAATGAGCAGTTCTTC.